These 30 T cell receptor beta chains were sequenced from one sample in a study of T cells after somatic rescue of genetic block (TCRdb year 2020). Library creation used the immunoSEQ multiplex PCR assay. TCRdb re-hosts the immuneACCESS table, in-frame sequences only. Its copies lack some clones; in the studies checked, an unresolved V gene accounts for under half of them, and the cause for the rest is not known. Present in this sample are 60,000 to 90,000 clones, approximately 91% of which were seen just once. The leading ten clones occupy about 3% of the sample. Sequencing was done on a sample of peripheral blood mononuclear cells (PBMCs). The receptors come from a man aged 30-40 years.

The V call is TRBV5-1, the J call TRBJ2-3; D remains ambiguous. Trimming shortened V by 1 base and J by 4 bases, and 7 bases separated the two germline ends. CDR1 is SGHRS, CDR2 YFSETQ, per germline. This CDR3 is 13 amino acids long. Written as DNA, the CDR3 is TGCGCCAGCAGCTTGTCTGGGGCAGATACGCAGTATTTT. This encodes CASSLSGADTQYF.

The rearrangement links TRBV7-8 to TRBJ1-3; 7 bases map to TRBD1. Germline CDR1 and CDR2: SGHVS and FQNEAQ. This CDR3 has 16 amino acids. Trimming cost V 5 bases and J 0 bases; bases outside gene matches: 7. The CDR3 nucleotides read TGTGCCAGCAGCGGGACGACAGGGCGCTCTGGAAACACCATATATTTT. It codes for CASSGTTGRSGNTIYF. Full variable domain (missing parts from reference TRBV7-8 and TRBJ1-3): GAGVSQSPRYKVAKRGQDVALRCDPISGHVSLFWYQQALGQGPEFLTYFQNEAQLDKSGLPSDRFFAERPEGSVSTLKIQRTQQEDSAVYLCASSGTTGRSGNTIYFGEGSWLTVV.

CDR3 loop: CASRLQGSYGYTF. The CDR3 bases are TGTGCCAGCAGATTACAGGGGAGCTATGGCTACACCTTC. V is TRBV6-6 and J is TRBJ1-2; 7 positions match TRBD1. Germline CDR1 MNHNY, CDR2 SVGAGI (reference sequence). The CDR3 has 13 amino acids. Trimming removed 6 bases from V and 4 bases from J; junction bases left unmatched: 5.

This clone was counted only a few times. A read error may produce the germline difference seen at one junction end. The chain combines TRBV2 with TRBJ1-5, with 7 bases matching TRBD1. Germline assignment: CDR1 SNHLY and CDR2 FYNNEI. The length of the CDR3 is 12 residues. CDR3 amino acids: CASTREGAHSFF. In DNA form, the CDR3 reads TGTGCCAGCACCCGAGAGGGGGCCCACTCCTTTTTT.

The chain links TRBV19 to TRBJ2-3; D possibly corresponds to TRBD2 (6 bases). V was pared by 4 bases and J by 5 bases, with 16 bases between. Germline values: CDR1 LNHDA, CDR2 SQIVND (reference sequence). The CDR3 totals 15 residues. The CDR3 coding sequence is TGTGCCAGTAGTACAGGGCCCATGGGGGGAGATACGCAGTATTTT. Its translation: CASSTGPMGGDTQYF.

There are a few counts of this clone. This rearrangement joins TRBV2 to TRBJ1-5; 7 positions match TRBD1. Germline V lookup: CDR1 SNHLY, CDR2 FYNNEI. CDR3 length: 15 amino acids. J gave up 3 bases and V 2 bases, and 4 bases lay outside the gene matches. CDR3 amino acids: CASSEWGQNNQPQHF. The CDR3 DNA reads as TGTGCCAGCAGTGAATGGGGACAGAACAATCAGCCCCAGCATTTT. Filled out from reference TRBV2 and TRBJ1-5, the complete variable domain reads EPEVTQTPSHQVTQMGQEVILRCVPISNHLYFYWYRQILGQKVEFLVSFYNNEISEKSEIFDDQFSVERPDGSNFTLKIRSTKLEDSAMYFCASSEWGQNNQPQHFGDGTRLSIL.

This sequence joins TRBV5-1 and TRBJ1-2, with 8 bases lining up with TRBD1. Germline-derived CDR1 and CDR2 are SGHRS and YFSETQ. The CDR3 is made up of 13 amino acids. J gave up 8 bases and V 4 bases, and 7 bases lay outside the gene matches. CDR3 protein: CASSPTGQGGYTF. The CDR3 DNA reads TGCGCCAGCAGCCCAACCGGACAGGGCGGCTACACCTTC.

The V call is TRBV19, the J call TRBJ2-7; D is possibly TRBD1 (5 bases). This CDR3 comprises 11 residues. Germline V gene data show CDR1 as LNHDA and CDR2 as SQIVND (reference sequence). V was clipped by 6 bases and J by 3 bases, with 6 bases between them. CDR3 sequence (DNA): TGTGCCAGTAGGCAGGGCTACGAGCAGTACTTC. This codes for CASRQGYEQYF.

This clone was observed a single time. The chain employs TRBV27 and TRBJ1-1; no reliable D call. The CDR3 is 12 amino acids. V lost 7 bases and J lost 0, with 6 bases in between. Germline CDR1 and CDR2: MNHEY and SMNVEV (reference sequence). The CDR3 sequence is CASTGMNTEAFF. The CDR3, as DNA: TGTGCCAGCACTGGGATGAACACTGAAGCTTTCTTT.

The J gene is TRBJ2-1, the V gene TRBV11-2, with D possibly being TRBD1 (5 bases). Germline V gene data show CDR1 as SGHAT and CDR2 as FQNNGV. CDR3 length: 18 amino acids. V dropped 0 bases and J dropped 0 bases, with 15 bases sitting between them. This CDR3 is CASSLDSVGASSYNEQFF. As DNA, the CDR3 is TGTGCCAGCAGCTTAGATTCCGTAGGGGCGAGCTCCTACAATGAGCAGTTCTTC.

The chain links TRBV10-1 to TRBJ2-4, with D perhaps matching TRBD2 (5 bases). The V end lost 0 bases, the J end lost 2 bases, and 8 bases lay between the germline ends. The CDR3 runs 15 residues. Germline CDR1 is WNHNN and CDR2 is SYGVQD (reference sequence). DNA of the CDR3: TGCGCCAGCAGTGAGTCGACTACTTCCAAAAACATTCAGTACTTC. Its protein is CASSESTTSKNIQYF.

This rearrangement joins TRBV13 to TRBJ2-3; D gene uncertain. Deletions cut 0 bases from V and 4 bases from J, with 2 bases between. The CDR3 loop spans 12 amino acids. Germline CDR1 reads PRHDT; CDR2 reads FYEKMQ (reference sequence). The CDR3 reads CASSLGADTQYF. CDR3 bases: TGTGCCAGCAGCTTAGGTGCAGATACGCAGTATTTT.

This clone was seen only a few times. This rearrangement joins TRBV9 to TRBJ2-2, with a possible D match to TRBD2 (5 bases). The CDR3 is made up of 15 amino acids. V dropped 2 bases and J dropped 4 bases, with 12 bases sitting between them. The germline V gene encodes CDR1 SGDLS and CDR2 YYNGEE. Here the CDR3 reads CASSVMGDPTGELFF. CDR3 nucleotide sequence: TGTGCCAGCAGCGTGATGGGAGACCCCACCGGGGAGCTGTTTTTT. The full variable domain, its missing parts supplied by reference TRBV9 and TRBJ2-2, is DSGVTQTPKHLITATGQRVTLRCSPRSGDLSVYWYQQSLDQGLQFLIQYYNGEERAKGNILERFSAQQFPDLHSELNLSSLELGDSALYFCASSVMGDPTGELFFGEGSRLTVL.

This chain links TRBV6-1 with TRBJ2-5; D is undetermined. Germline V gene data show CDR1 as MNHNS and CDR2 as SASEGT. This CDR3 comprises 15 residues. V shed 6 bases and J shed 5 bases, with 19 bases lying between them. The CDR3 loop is CASRRSSLSMETQYF. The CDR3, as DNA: TGTGCCAGCAGACGAAGCTCACTGAGTATGGAGACCCAGTACTTC.

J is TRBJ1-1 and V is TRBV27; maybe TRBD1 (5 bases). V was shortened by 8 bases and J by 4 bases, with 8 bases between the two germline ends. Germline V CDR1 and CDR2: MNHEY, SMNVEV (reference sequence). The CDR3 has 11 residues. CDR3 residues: CASLGGTEAFF. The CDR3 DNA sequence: TGTGCCAGCCTGGGGGGCACTGAAGCTTTCTTT.

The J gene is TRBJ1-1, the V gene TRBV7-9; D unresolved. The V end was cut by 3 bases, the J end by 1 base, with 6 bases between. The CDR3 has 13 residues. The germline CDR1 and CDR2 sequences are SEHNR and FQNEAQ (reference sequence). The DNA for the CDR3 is TGTGCCAGCAGCTTTATTGAGAACACTGAAGCTTTCTTT. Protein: CASSFIENTEAFF.

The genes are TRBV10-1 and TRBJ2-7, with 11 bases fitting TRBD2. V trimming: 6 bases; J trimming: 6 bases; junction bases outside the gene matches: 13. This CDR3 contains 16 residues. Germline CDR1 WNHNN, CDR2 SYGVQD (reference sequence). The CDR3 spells CASRKTSGARGCEQYF. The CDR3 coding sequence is TGCGCCAGCAGGAAGACTAGCGGGGCTCGGGGCTGCGAGCAGTACTTC.

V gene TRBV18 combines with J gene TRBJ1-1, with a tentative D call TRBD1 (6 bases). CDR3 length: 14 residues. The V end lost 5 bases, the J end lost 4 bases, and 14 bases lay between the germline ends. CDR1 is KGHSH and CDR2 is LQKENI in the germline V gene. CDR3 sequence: CASSSNPGVTEAFF. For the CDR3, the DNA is TGTGCCAGCTCATCAAACCCAGGGGTCACTGAAGCTTTCTTT.

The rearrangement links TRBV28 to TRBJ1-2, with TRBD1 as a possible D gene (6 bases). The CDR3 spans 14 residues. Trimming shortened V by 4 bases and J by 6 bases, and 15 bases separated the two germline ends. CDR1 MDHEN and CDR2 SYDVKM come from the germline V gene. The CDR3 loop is CASSYIDRSDGYTF. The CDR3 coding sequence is TGTGCCAGCAGTTATATCGACAGGAGTGATGGCTACACCTTC.

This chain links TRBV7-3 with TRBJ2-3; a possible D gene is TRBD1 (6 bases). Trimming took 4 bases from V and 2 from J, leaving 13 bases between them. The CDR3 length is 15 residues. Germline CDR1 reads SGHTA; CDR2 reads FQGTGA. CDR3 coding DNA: TGTGCCAGCAGCTCCTTGGGGGCAATCACAGATACGCAGTATTTT. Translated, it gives CASSSLGAITDTQYF.

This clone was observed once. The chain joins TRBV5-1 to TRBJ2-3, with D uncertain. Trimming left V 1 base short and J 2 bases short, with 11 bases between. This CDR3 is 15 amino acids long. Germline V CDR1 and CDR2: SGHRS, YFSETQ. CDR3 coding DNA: TGCGCCAGCAGCTTGCGGGCCGTACCCACAGATACGCAGTATTTT. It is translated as CASSLRAVPTDTQYF.

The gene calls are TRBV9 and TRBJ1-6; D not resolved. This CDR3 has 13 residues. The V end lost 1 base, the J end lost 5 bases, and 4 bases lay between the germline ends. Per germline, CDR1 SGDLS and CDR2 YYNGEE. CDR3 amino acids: CASSVLDNSPLHF. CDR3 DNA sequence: TGTGCCAGCAGCGTATTGGATAATTCACCCCTCCACTTT.

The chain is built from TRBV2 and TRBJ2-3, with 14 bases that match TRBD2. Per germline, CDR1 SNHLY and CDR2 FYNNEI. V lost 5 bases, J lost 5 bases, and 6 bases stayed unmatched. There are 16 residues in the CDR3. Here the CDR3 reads CASSPGLAGVLDTQYF. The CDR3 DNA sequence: TGTGCCAGCAGTCCGGGACTAGCGGGAGTCTTAGATACGCAGTATTTT. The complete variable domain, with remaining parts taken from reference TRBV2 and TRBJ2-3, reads EPEVTQTPSHQVTQMGQEVILRCVPISNHLYFYWYRQILGQKVEFLVSFYNNEISEKSEIFDDQFSVERPDGSNFTLKIRSTKLEDSAMYFCASSPGLAGVLDTQYFGPGTRLTVL.

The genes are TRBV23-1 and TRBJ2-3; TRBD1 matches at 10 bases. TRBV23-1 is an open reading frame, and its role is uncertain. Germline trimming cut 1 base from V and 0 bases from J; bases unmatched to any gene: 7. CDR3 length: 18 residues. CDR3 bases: TGCGCCAGCAGTCAATTAGCCGACAGGGGGCCTAGCACAGATACGCAGTATTTT. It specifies CASSQLADRGPSTDTQYF.

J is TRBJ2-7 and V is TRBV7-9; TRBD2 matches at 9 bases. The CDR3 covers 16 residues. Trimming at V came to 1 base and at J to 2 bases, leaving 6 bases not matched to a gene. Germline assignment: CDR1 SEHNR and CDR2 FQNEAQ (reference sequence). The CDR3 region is CASSLGLAGPPYEQYF. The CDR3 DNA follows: TGTGCCAGCAGCTTAGGGCTAGCGGGACCTCCCTACGAGCAGTACTTC.

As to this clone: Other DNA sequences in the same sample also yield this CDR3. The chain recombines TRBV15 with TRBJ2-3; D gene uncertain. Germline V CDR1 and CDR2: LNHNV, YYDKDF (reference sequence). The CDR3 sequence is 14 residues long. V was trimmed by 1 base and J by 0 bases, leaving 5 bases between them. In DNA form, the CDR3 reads TGTGCCACCAGCAGAGCAAGGAGCACAGATACGCAGTATTTT. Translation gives CATSRARSTDTQYF.

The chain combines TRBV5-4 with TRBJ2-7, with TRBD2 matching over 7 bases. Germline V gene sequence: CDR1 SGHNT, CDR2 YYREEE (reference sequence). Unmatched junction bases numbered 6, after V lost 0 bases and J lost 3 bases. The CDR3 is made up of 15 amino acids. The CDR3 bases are TGTGCCAGCAGCTTGGGAGCGGGATTAATCTACGAGCAGTACTTC. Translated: CASSLGAGLIYEQYF.

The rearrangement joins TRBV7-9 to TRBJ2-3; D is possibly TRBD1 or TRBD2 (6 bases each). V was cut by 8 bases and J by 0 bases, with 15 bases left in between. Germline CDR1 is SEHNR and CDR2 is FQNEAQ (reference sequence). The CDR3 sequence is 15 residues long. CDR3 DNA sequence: TGTGCCAGCGGGGGGCGACTCTCTAGCACAGATACGCAGTATTTT. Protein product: CASGGRLSSTDTQYF.

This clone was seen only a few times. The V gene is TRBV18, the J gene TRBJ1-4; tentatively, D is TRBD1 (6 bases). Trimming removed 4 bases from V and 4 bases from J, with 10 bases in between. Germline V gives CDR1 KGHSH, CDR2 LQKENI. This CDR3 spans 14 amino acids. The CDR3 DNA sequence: TGTGCCAGCTCACACGGACAGTTTAATGAAAAACTGTTTTTT. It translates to CASSHGQFNEKLFF.

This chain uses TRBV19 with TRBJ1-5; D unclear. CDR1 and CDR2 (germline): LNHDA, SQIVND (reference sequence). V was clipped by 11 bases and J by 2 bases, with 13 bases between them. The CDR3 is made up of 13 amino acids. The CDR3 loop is CAGSPGGNQPQHF. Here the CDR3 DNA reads TGTGCCGGGAGTCCCGGGGGCAATCAGCCCCAGCATTTT.